Given below is one T cell receptor (beta chain) in context. Here immunoSEQ multiplex PCR was the method, and the copy in TCRdb shows in-frame clones only, minus some. Of about 200,000 clones in the sample, 80% to 90% were seen once. The data are from a study of blood T cell repertoires in COVID-19. J gave up 6 bases and V 4 bases, and 10 bases lay outside the gene matches. There are 15 residues in the CDR3. From germline, CDR1 is SGHRS and CDR2 YFSETQ. Sequences were obtained from PBMCs or T cells enriched from blood (not recorded which). The TCR sequence derives from a woman aged 18-29 years who had recovered from COVID-19. The chain recombines TRBV5-1 with TRBJ2-7, with 10 positions matching TRBD1. The chain's CDR3 is CASSESGTGVSEQYF. In DNA form, the CDR3 reads TGCGCCAGCAGCGAATCCGGGACAGGGGTCTCCGAGCAGTACTTC.